Each of the 15 T cell receptor beta chains below was sequenced from the same sample in a study of T cells after yellow fever vaccination. Via MiXCR, TCRdb re-called the 5' RACE reads, giving one row per CDR3 protein. The data contain a few hundred thousand distinct CDR3 sequences, around 3.9% of them singletons. The material sequenced was PBMCs, taken on the day of the yellow fever booster vaccination. These receptors came from a man aged 18 to 30 who received the YFV17D yellow fever vaccine.

This clonotype was picked up many times. The genes are TRBV12-3 or TRBV12-4 and TRBJ2-2, with TRBD2 matching 12 bases. V lost 6 bases to trimming and J lost 1 base; unmatched junction nucleotides: 9. The CDR3 runs to 18 residues. This CDR3 reads CASSPRTSGALNTGELFF. The CDR3 region has the DNA TGTGCCAGCAGCCCCCGGACTAGCGGGGCTTTGAACACCGGGGAGCTGTTTTTT.

This clonotype was detected only a few times. The chain combines TRBV28 with TRBJ2-5; 8 nucleotides align to TRBD1. Germline assignment: CDR1 MDHEN and CDR2 SYDVKM. With V trimmed by 11 bases and J by 2 bases, 7 bases remained unmatched. The length of the CDR3 is 13 residues. The CDR3 loop reads CASQGGTQETQYF. In nucleotides, the CDR3 is TGTGCCTCACAGGGGGGTACACAAGAGACCCAGTACTTC.

This chain joins TRBV2 and TRBJ2-3; 13 bases map to TRBD2. The ends lost 5 bases at V and 0 bases at J; junction bases unmatched: 8. CDR3 length: 18 residues. Per the germline V gene, CDR1 is SNHLY and CDR2 is FYNNEI. CDR3 in DNA: TGTGCCAGCAGTCTCATGACTAGCGGGGGGCGGAGCACAGATACGCAGTATTTT. Amino acid sequence: CASSLMTSGGRSTDTQYF.

Ten or more counts support this clonotype. The gene calls are TRBV12-3 or TRBV12-4 and TRBJ1-3; D remains ambiguous. The CDR3 extends over 12 amino acids. With 5 bases removed from V and 4 bases from J, the gap between germline ends came to 6 bases. As DNA, the CDR3 is TGTGCCAGCAGTCCCGGGGGAAACACCATATATTTT. Its translation: CASSPGGNTIYF.

This clonotype was detected ten times or more. The CDR3 loop is CASSPGGMQYF. Here the CDR3 DNA reads TGTGCCAGCAGCCCCGGAGGGATGCAGTATTTT. This chain joins TRBV11-2 and TRBJ2-3; D perhaps matches TRBD2 (6 bases). This CDR3 is 11 amino acids long. The germline V and J ends were trimmed by 5 bases and 11 bases, with 11 bases remaining between them. Germline V gives CDR1 SGHAT, CDR2 FQNNGV.

In its sample, this clonotype was seen many times. V and J are TRBV27 and TRBJ2-1; perhaps TRBD1 as D (7 bases). The length of the CDR3 is 12 residues. CDR1 and CDR2 from the germline V gene are MNHEY and SMNVEV (reference sequence). V gave up 6 bases and J gave up 15 bases, with 18 bases separating them. In DNA, the CDR3 is TGTGCCAGCAGCCGTAGACAGGGAGGACTGTTCTTC. Encoded protein: CASSRRQGGLFF.

The chain is built from TRBV7-9 and TRBJ2-7; no clear D gene. From germline, CDR1 is SEHNR and CDR2 FQNEAQ (reference sequence). This CDR3 region has 13 residues. V gave up 3 bases and J gave up 2 bases, with 8 bases separating them. The CDR3 loop reads CASSFRETYEQYF. Here the CDR3 DNA reads TGTGCCAGCAGCTTCCGCGAGACCTACGAGCAGTACTTC.

V is TRBV29-1 and J is TRBJ2-7; D perhaps matches TRBD2 (6 bases). The V end lost 6 bases, the J end lost 6 bases, and 18 bases lay between the germline ends. This CDR3 has 13 residues. CDR1 is SQVTM and CDR2 is ANQGSEA in the germline V gene. Here the CDR3 DNA reads TGCAGCGTCGAGAAAACCCGGAGGGGCGAGCAGTACTTC. This translates into CSVEKTRRGEQYF.

This clonotype appeared many times. This chain joins TRBV20-1 and TRBJ1-6; D is unclear. Per germline, CDR1 DFQATT and CDR2 SNEGSKA (reference sequence). This CDR3 has 12 residues. Trimming took 0 bases from V and 7 from J, leaving 4 bases between them. The CDR3 DNA reads TGCAGTGCTAGAGATCGCAATTCACCCCTCCACTTT. This sequence encodes CSARDRNSPLHF.

This clonotype occurred many times. The genes are TRBV7-9 and TRBJ1-1; D might be TRBD1 (5 bases). This CDR3 has 20 residues. Trimming shortened V by 1 base and J by 1 base, and 25 bases separated the two germline ends. CDR1 SEHNR and CDR2 FQNEAQ come from the germline V gene (reference sequence). The CDR3: CASSLVGPKGRGHQNTEAFF. CDR3 coding DNA: TGTGCCAGCAGCTTAGTTGGTCCGAAGGGTCGCGGACACCAGAACACTGAAGCTTTCTTT. The full variable domain, in which reference TRBV7-9 and TRBJ1-1 provide the parts outside the CDR3, is DTGVSQNPRHKITKRGQNVTFRCDPISEHNRLYWYRQTLGQGPEFLTYFQNEAQLEKSRLLSDRFSAERPKGSFSTLEIQRTEQGDSAMYLCASSLVGPKGRGHQNTEAFFGQGTRLTVV.

This clonotype showed up many times. The DNA of the CDR3 is TGTGCCAGCAGCCCCGGGGGAGGGCGGGACACTGAAGCTTTCTTT. Its translation is CASSPGGGRDTEAFF. The chain joins TRBV7-9 to TRBJ1-1, with D possibly TRBD1 on 5 matching bases. The CDR3 has 15 residues. The V end was cut by 5 bases, the J end by 3 bases, with 16 bases between. Germline V lookup: CDR1 SEHNR, CDR2 FQNEAQ (reference sequence).

This chain uses TRBV9 with TRBJ1-1, with 7 bases fitting TRBD1. The germline V gene has CDR1 SGDLS and CDR2 YYNGEE. CDR3 length: 15 amino acids. After removal of 4 bases from V and 11 bases from J, the junction contained 17 bases not matched to a gene. This CDR3 is CASSLSGQGVNYAFF. DNA of the CDR3: TGTGCCAGCAGCCTTTCGGGGCAGGGGGTGAATTATGCTTTCTTT.

This clonotype was picked up a small number of times. The gene calls are TRBV6-5 and TRBJ1-2, with 7 nucleotides matching TRBD1. J lost 4 bases, V lost 5 bases, and 13 bases had no gene match. The CDR3 contains 16 residues. CDR1 and CDR2 from the germline V gene are MNHEY and SVGAGI. CDR3 sequence reads: CASSRTGGSGGYGYTF. DNA for the CDR3: TGTGCCAGCAGTAGGACAGGCGGATCGGGGGGCTATGGCTACACCTTC.

The chain combines TRBV5-6 with TRBJ1-4; 9 bases are shared with TRBD1. Germline values: CDR1 SGHDT, CDR2 YYEEEE. This CDR3 region has 14 residues. Trimming cost V 4 bases and J 8 bases; bases outside gene matches: 6. CDR3 sequence: CASSRTGDYEKLFF. CDR3 sequence (DNA): TGTGCCAGCAGCCGGACAGGGGATTACGAAAAACTGTTTTTT.

This clonotype was picked up many times. J is TRBJ1-5 and V is TRBV7-9; 7 bases agree with TRBD1. This CDR3 spans 15 amino acids. V dropped 5 bases and J dropped 2; count of bases not matched to a gene: 6. Germline V gene sequence: CDR1 SEHNR, CDR2 FQNEAQ (reference sequence). The CDR3 coding sequence is TGTGCCAGCAGCCCGACAGGGCCGGGCAATCAGCCCCAGCATTTT. Translation: CASSPTGPGNQPQHF.